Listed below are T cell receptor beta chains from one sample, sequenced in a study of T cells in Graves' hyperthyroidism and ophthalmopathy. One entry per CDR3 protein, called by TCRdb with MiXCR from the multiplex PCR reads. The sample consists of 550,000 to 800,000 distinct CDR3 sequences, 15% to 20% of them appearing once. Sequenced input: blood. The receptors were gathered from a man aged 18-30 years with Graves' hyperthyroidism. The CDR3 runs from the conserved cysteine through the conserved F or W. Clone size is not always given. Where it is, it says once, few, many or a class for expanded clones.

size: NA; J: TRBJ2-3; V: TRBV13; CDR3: CASSYGLAVTDTQYF
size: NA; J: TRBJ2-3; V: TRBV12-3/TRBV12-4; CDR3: CASSPIAGALTDTQYF
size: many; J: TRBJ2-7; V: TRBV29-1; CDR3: CSVFLQTSYEQYF
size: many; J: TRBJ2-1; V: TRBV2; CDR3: CASSESPWEQFF
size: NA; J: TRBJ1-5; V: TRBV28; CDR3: CASRGLISNQPQHF
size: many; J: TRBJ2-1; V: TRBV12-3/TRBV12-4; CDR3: CASSLQVTQFF
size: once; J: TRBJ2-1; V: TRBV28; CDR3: CASSLWAGTSGLSYNEQFF
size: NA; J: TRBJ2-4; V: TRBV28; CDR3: CASTYSPGQGALAKNIQYF
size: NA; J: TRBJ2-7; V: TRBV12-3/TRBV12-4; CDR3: CASSSALGRVGGHVGEQYF
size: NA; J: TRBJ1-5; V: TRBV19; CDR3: CASSIQGQPQHF
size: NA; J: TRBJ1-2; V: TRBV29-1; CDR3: CSGADRGDYGYTF
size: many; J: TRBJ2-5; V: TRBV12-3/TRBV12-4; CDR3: CASGPRLAFGETQYF
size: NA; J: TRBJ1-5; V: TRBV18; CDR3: CASSPLTGTGNQPQHF
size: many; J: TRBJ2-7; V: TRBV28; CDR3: CASSLLRESSYEQYF
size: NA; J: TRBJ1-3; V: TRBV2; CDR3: CASSAVDGLSGNTIYF
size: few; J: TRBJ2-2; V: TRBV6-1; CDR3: CASIGLAGAGELFF
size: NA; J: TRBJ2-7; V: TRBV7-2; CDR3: CASSLGVRGLNYEQYF
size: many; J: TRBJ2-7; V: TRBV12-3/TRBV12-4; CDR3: CASSTYRTGRQQYF
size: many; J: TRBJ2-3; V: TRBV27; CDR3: CASSPRTSGMSTDTQYF
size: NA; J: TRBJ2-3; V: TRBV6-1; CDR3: CATGQGGTDTQYF
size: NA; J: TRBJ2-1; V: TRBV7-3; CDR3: CASSSDRGPHNEQFF
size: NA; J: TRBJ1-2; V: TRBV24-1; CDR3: CATSDQPTGAQGYTF